The T cell receptor (beta chain) described here comes from a study of T cell responses to AZD1222 COVID-19 vaccine. Study summary: Second doses that came at about 4 or about 12 weeks were put together.

V lost 3 bases, J lost 3 bases, and 10 bases lay in between. Germline-derived CDR1 and CDR2 are LGHNA and YNFKEQ. The CDR3 loop spans 14 amino acids. Study-wide results and limits: Researchers report vaccine-associated CD4 TCRs spanning spike, with dominance at 160-218 and 743-854. Females made up more of the donors, who were largely white British, and clonal diversity may have come out too low. Nearly half of spike-specific TCRs reportedly target variant regions that are unmutated in the B.1.351 and B.1.1.7 variants.

As regards this clone: Its cognate antigen is unknown.

Sequencing was performed with immunoSEQ multiplex PCR; in TCRdb, only in-frame clones are kept and a portion is missing. The sample holds some 86,000 clones, 80% seen once. The sequence was collected from an adult in good health. This chain connects TRBV4-2 to TRBJ2-3; weak D call: TRBD1 (7 bases). This material consisted of peripheral blood, taken on day 0 of AZD1222 vaccination. As DNA, the CDR3 is TGTGCCAGCAGCCAGGCAGGGGGGACAGATACGCAGTATTTT. The encoded protein is CASSQAGGTDTQYF.